These T cell receptor beta chains were read from a single sample in a study of cytomegalovirus exposure and HLA in healthy donors. TCRdb's table, derived via immunoSEQ multiplex PCR, lists solely in-frame clones and lacks some. The sample lists some 130,000 clones, roughly three quarters occurring once. Sample: PBMCs. The source is a man aged 30 to 39 in good health and CMV-seronegative. CDR3s include the opening cysteine and the closing phenylalanine or tryptophan. The D gene is left open where the match is weak. A clone size is listed for some rows: how often the clone was seen (once, few, many), or a class if it is expanded.

clone size: once
V gene: TRBV6-5
D gene: TRBD1
J gene: TRBJ1-1
CDR3 protein: CASSYSSGQGLEAFF
CDR3 DNA: TGTGCCAGCAGTTACTCTTCGGGACAGGGCCTTGAAGCTTTCTTT

clone size: NA
V gene: TRBV6-5
D gene: TRBD1
J gene: TRBJ1-3
CDR3 protein: CASVGDRTNTIYF
CDR3 DNA: TGTGCCAGCGTGGGGGACAGGACAAACACCATATATTTT

clone size: NA
V gene: TRBV28
D gene: NA
J gene: TRBJ1-4
CDR3 protein: CASRSNEKLFF
CDR3 DNA: TGTGCCAGCAGGTCAAATGAAAAACTGTTTTTT

clone size: NA
V gene: TRBV11-2
D gene: NA
J gene: TRBJ1-1
CDR3 protein: CASSLALNRNTEAFF
CDR3 DNA: TGTGCCAGCAGCTTAGCACTCAACAGGAACACTGAAGCTTTCTTT

clone size: NA
V gene: TRBV6-1
D gene: NA
J gene: TRBJ1-4
CDR3 protein: CASRSPGSTNEKLFF
CDR3 DNA: TGTGCCAGCAGGAGTCCGGGGTCAACTAATGAAAAACTGTTTTTT

clone size: few
V gene: TRBV28
D gene: TRBD2
J gene: TRBJ2-7
CDR3 protein: CASRSAGARYEQYF
CDR3 DNA: TGTGCCAGCAGATCAGCGGGAGCTCGATACGAGCAGTACTTC

clone size: once
V gene: TRBV28
D gene: TRBD2
J gene: TRBJ2-3
CDR3 protein: CASSLDWSGSGDTQYF
CDR3 DNA: TGTGCCAGCAGTTTAGACTGGAGCGGGAGCGGCGATACGCAGTATTTT

clone size: NA
V gene: TRBV11-2
D gene: TRBD1
J gene: TRBJ2-3
CDR3 protein: CASSRMGQGSSDTQYF
CDR3 DNA: TGTGCCAGCAGCCGAATGGGACAGGGGAGCTCAGATACGCAGTATTTT

clone size: NA
V gene: TRBV6-5
D gene: NA
J gene: TRBJ2-7
CDR3 protein: CASSPRRFHEQYF
CDR3 DNA: TGTGCCAGCAGTCCCAGGAGGTTCCACGAGCAGTACTTC

clone size: NA
V gene: TRBV7-9
D gene: TRBD1
J gene: TRBJ2-7
CDR3 protein: CASSHDREASYEQYF
CDR3 DNA: TGTGCCAGCAGCCATGACAGGGAAGCTTCCTACGAGCAGTACTTC

clone size: once
V gene: TRBV7-9
D gene: NA
J gene: TRBJ2-4
CDR3 protein: CSSSLGGGVSKNIQYF
CDR3 DNA: TGTTCCAGCAGCTTGGGGGGGGGCGTTTCCAAAAACATTCAGTACTTC

clone size: NA
V gene: TRBV27
D gene: NA
J gene: TRBJ1-1
CDR3 protein: CASSSPGVPMNTEAFF
CDR3 DNA: TGTGCCAGCAGCTCACCCGGGGTCCCCATGAACACTGAAGCTTTCTTT

clone size: NA
V gene: TRBV6-1
D gene: TRBD2
J gene: TRBJ2-1
CDR3 protein: CASSEVGTSVYNEQFF
CDR3 DNA: TGTGCCAGCAGTGAGGTCGGGACTAGCGTCTACAATGAGCAGTTCTTC

clone size: few
V gene: TRBV19
D gene: NA
J gene: TRBJ2-1
CDR3 protein: CASTFRGRYNEQFF
CDR3 DNA: TGTGCCAGTACCTTTAGAGGGCGGTACAATGAGCAGTTCTTC

clone size: NA
V gene: TRBV19
D gene: NA
J gene: TRBJ2-3
CDR3 protein: CASSPRDTLADTQYF
CDR3 DNA: TGTGCCAGTAGTCCCCGGGACACCCTTGCAGATACGCAGTATTTT

clone size: NA
V gene: TRBV9
D gene: NA
J gene: TRBJ1-1
CDR3 protein: CASSVMDRRVDTEAFF
CDR3 DNA: TGTGCCAGCAGCGTAATGGACCGCAGGGTGGACACTGAAGCTTTCTTT

clone size: once
V gene: TRBV30
D gene: TRBD2
J gene: TRBJ2-7
CDR3 protein: CAWSGGLAGYEQYF
CDR3 DNA: TGTGCCTGGAGTGGCGGACTAGCGGGATACGAGCAGTACTTC

clone size: NA
V gene: TRBV4-1
D gene: TRBD2
J gene: TRBJ2-7
CDR3 protein: CASSPPGTTNYEQYF
CDR3 DNA: TGCGCCAGCAGCCCCCCGGGGACTACCAATTACGAGCAGTACTTC

clone size: NA
V gene: TRBV14
D gene: TRBD2
J gene: TRBJ2-1
CDR3 protein: CASSWTSGLGNEQFF
CDR3 DNA: TGTGCCAGCAGCTGGACTAGCGGGTTGGGCAATGAGCAGTTCTTC

clone size: NA
V gene: TRBV5-1
D gene: TRBD1
J gene: TRBJ2-2
CDR3 protein: CASSKGQGLSGELFF
CDR3 DNA: TGCGCCAGCAGCAAGGGACAGGGTTTATCCGGGGAGCTGTTTTTT

clone size: NA
V gene: TRBV7-3
D gene: NA
J gene: TRBJ2-3
CDR3 protein: CASSLGRGTTDTQYF
CDR3 DNA: TGTGCCAGCAGCTTAGGTCGCGGTACCACAGATACGCAGTATTTT

clone size: NA
V gene: TRBV9
D gene: TRBD2
J gene: TRBJ2-3
CDR3 protein: CASSFRLAGDTQYF
CDR3 DNA: TGTGCCAGCAGCTTTCGACTAGCCGGGGATACGCAGTATTTT

clone size: NA
V gene: TRBV29-1
D gene: NA
J gene: TRBJ2-7
CDR3 protein: CSAKDWLHEQYF
CDR3 DNA: TGCAGCGCTAAGGACTGGCTGCACGAGCAGTACTTC

clone size: NA
V gene: TRBV27
D gene: TRBD2
J gene: TRBJ2-2
CDR3 protein: CASSTFGGLRSGELFF
CDR3 DNA: TGTGCCAGCAGCACATTCGGGGGACTACGGTCCGGGGAGCTGTTTTTT

clone size: NA
V gene: TRBV13
D gene: NA
J gene: TRBJ2-6
CDR3 protein: CASSSNNRRAGANVLTF
CDR3 DNA: TGTGCCAGCAGCTCCAATAACCGGAGGGCTGGGGCCAACGTCCTGACTTTC

clone size: few
V gene: TRBV5-1
D gene: NA
J gene: TRBJ2-1
CDR3 protein: CASSFPTRGGPAYNEQFF
CDR3 DNA: TGCGCCAGCAGCTTCCCGACTAGGGGCGGACCTGCCTACAATGAGCAGTTCTTC

clone size: NA
V gene: TRBV7-9
D gene: TRBD1
J gene: TRBJ2-7
CDR3 protein: CASSTTYTRTGGTYEQYF
CDR3 DNA: TGTGCCAGCAGCACCACATACACTCGGACAGGGGGCACCTACGAGCAGTACTTC